The 32 T cell receptor beta chains given below trace back to one sample, sequenced in a study of T cell responses to AZD1222 COVID-19 vaccine. Some clones are missing from TCRdb's copy, which holds only in-frame ones; the method was immunoSEQ multiplex PCR. This repertoire shows about 140,000 clones, around 91% found once; its top ten account for 5% to 6.5%. The sequencing used peripheral blood, collected 28 days after the second AZD1222 dose. These receptor sequences come from an adult who received the AZD1222 COVID-19 vaccine.

A single count supports this clone. The chain combines TRBV27 with TRBJ1-4; TRBD1 aligns across 7 bases. After removal of 4 bases from V and 7 bases from J, the junction contained 12 bases not matched to a gene. This CDR3 is 16 amino acids long. CDR1 is MNHEY and CDR2 is SMNVEV in the germline V gene (reference sequence). In DNA, the CDR3 is TGTGCCAGCAGTTCCCATTCGACAGGGCGGAGTGAAAAACTGTTTTTT. Protein product: CASSSHSTGRSEKLFF.

This sequence joins TRBV19 and TRBJ2-5, with 10 nucleotides matching TRBD1. J lost 5 bases, V lost 6 bases, and 12 bases had no gene match. This CDR3 is 16 amino acids long. From germline, CDR1 is LNHDA and CDR2 SQIVND (reference sequence). CDR3 sequence: CASSRDGQGGGETQYF. The CDR3 bases are TGTGCCAGTAGCAGGGACGGACAGGGGGGAGGCGAGACCCAGTACTTC.

V gene TRBV28 combines with J gene TRBJ2-3; D gene unclear. Looked up from germline, CDR1 is MDHEN and CDR2 is SYDVKM. The CDR3 extends over 11 amino acids. Deletions cut 3 bases from V and 6 bases from J, with 4 bases between. The CDR3 spells CASSFRDTQYF. The CDR3 DNA reads as TGTGCCAGCAGTTTTAGGGATACGCAGTATTTT.

This chain connects TRBV30 to TRBJ2-3, with D uncertain. V shed 2 bases and J shed 7 bases, with 13 bases lying between them. In germline, CDR1 is GTSNPN, CDR2 SVGIG (reference sequence). The CDR3 covers 13 residues. CDR3 DNA: TGTGCCTGGAGTACCAGACGAGAATATACGCAGTATTTT. Translation: CAWSTRREYTQYF.

The V call is TRBV5-1, the J call TRBJ2-5; no definite D call. Looked up from germline, CDR1 is SGHRS and CDR2 is YFSETQ. This CDR3 contains 15 residues. V was trimmed by 0 bases and J by 5 bases, leaving 14 bases between them. DNA of the CDR3: TGCGCCAGCAGCTTGGAAGGCGGAGAGTGGGAGACCCAGTACTTC. It translates to CASSLEGGEWETQYF.

J is TRBJ1-5 and V is TRBV6-5; D unresolved. Deletions cut 4 bases from V and 2 bases from J, with 9 bases between. Germline CDR1 and CDR2: MNHEY and SVGAGI. The CDR3 spans 14 residues. CDR3 loop: CASSSSNRNQPQHF. The CDR3 DNA reads TGTGCCAGCAGTTCATCCAATCGCAATCAGCCCCAGCATTTT.

J is TRBJ2-7 and V is TRBV7-2, with TRBD1 as a possible D gene (5 bases). Between the trimmed V and J ends, which lost 2 bases and 0 bases, there was a span of 11 bases. Looked up from germline, CDR1 is SGHTA and CDR2 is FQGNSA. The CDR3 runs 15 residues. The CDR3 coding sequence is TGTGCCAGCAGCTTACAAGGGGCCTCCTCCTACGAGCAGTACTTC. It is translated as CASSLQGASSYEQYF. Drawing the rest from reference TRBV7-2 and TRBJ2-7, the complete variable domain is GAGVSQSPSNKVTEKGKDVELRCDPISGHTALYWYRQSLGQGLEFLIYFQGNSAPDKSGLPSDRFSAERTGGSVSTLTIQRTQQEDSAVYLCASSLQGASSYEQYFGPGTRLTVT.

The J gene is TRBJ1-1, the V gene TRBV7-9, with D possibly TRBD1 on 5 matching bases. Germline V gene lookup returns CDR1 SEHNR and CDR2 FQNEAQ (reference sequence). V lost 0 bases and J lost 5, with 10 bases in between. This CDR3 contains 14 residues. Here the CDR3 reads CASSLAGEWTEAFF. The DNA of the CDR3 is TGTGCCAGCAGCTTAGCAGGGGAATGGACTGAAGCTTTCTTT.

The chain carries TRBV21-1 and TRBJ1-2. TRBV21-1 is flagged as a pseudogene. The CDR3 loop spans 17 amino acids. In DNA form, the CDR3 reads TGTGCCAGCAGCAAGGTGCGGGGCCAGGGGCGAGACTATGGCTACACCTTC. Amino acid sequence: CASSKVRGQGRDYGYTF.

This chain joins TRBV11-2 and TRBJ1-2; D might be TRBD1 (6 bases). The CDR3 covers 15 residues. CDR1 is SGHAT and CDR2 is FQNNGV in the germline V gene. V was trimmed by 0 bases and J by 7 bases, leaving 15 bases between them. CDR3 DNA sequence: TGTGCCAGCAGCTTAGATCTGGGGGCGAATTCTGGCTACACCTTC. This translates into CASSLDLGANSGYTF.

This clone was seen a few times. The rearrangement links TRBV24-1 to TRBJ1-3; D call uncertain. The CDR3 length is 14 residues. V lost 6 bases and J lost 0, with 8 bases in between. The germline gives CDR1 KGHDR, CDR2 SFDVKD. The CDR3 here is CATSITVSGNTIYF. DNA for the CDR3: TGTGCCACCAGTATTACAGTCTCTGGAAACACCATATATTTT.

V usage is TRBV6-2 or TRBV6-3 and J usage is TRBJ2-3, with D perhaps given as TRBD1 or TRBD2 (5 bases each). The CDR3 is made up of 16 amino acids. CDR1 and CDR2 from the germline V gene are MNHEY and SVGEGT. V shed 2 bases and J shed 4 bases, with 16 bases lying between them. Here the CDR3 DNA reads TGTGCCAGCAGTTACGGGGTGGCCTTGGGGGCAGATACGCAGTATTTT. Residues: CASSYGVALGADTQYF.

This chain links TRBV9 with TRBJ2-7; no definite D call. There are 16 residues in the CDR3. CDR1 and CDR2 (germline): SGDLS, YYNGEE. V lost 0 bases, J lost 0 bases, and 13 bases lay in between. The CDR3 DNA sequence: TGTGCCAGCAGCGTAGGGGAACAGACGAGCTCCTACGAGCAGTACTTC. This sequence encodes CASSVGEQTSSYEQYF.

This chain links TRBV6-2 or TRBV6-3 with TRBJ2-1; D is possibly TRBD1 (5 bases). Trimming took off 2 bases at V and 5 bases at J, with 7 bases between the two ends. Germline V gene data show CDR1 as MNHEY and CDR2 as SVGEGT. This CDR3 has 13 residues. Here the CDR3 reads CASSYDRNNEQFF. The DNA of the CDR3 is TGTGCCAGCAGTTACGACAGAAACAATGAGCAGTTCTTC.

The genes are TRBV2 and TRBJ1-2; a possible D gene is TRBD1 (6 bases). This CDR3 region has 16 residues. V lost 3 bases to trimming and J lost 6 bases, with 20 bases between them. The germline V gene has CDR1 SNHLY and CDR2 FYNNEI. The CDR3, as DNA: TGTGCCAGCAGTGACTCCTTTGGGGGCGGCGTACATGGCTACACCTTC. This sequence encodes CASSDSFGGGVHGYTF.

The chain carries TRBV7-8 and TRBJ1-1, with D perhaps TRBD1 (5 bases). V was clipped by 7 bases and J by 4 bases, with 16 bases between them. Germline CDR1 and CDR2: SGHVS and FQNEAQ. This CDR3 has 14 residues. As DNA, the CDR3 is TGTGCCAGCACCTCCCATCCAGGGCCCACTGAAGCTTTCTTT. Translation: CASTSHPGPTEAFF.

The rearrangement links TRBV19 to TRBJ1-5; D is undetermined. This CDR3 spans 14 amino acids. Germline assignment: CDR1 LNHDA and CDR2 SQIVND (reference sequence). The V gene lost 7 bases and the J gene lost 2 bases, with 12 bases spanning the gap. The CDR3 nucleotides read TGTGCCAGTACCCTTGCGGAGCGCAATCAGCCCCAGCATTTT. It encodes CASTLAERNQPQHF.

CDR3 sequence (DNA): TGTGCCAGCAGTAACCCCGGACAGGGGCATCAGCCCCAGCATTTT. Residues: CASSNPGQGHQPQHF. The rearrangement links TRBV6-6 to TRBJ1-5; 9 bases are shared with TRBD1. The CDR3 loop spans 15 amino acids. Germline V gene sequence: CDR1 MNHNY, CDR2 SVGAGI (reference sequence). Losses at the gene ends were 5 bases for V and 5 bases for J; bases not matched to a gene: 7.

The rearrangement links TRBV7-6 to TRBJ1-5; D might be TRBD1 (5 bases). V dropped 1 base and J dropped 2 bases, with 15 bases sitting between them. This CDR3 is built from 17 residues. Germline CDR1 reads SGHVS; CDR2 reads FNYEAQ. The CDR3 loop is CASSLGTGLRRNQPQHF. The DNA of the CDR3 is TGTGCCAGCAGCTTAGGCACAGGCCTCCGGCGCAATCAGCCCCAGCATTTT.

The genes are TRBV20-1 and TRBJ2-7, with D hard to call. Trimming left V 3 bases short and J 2 bases short, with 11 bases between. The CDR3 runs 13 residues. Germline V CDR1 and CDR2: DFQATT, SNEGSKA (reference sequence). CDR3 residues: CSASAGRAYEQYF. CDR3 nucleotide sequence: TGCAGTGCTAGTGCAGGCCGGGCCTACGAGCAGTACTTC.

The count of this clone is one. The chain joins TRBV6-5 to TRBJ1-4; 8 nucleotides line up with TRBD1. This CDR3 has 15 residues. J gave up 4 bases and V 4 bases, and 5 bases lay outside the gene matches. Germline CDR1 and CDR2: MNHEY and SVGAGI. This CDR3 is CASSLGQVNNEKLFF. The CDR3 bases are TGTGCCAGCAGTTTGGGACAGGTGAATAATGAAAAACTGTTTTTT.

The sample holds a few counts of this clone. The chain uses TRBV7-8 and TRBJ1-4; a possible D gene is TRBD1 (5 bases). V lost 5 bases, J lost 5 bases, and 15 bases lay in between. Germline CDR1 is SGHVS and CDR2 is FQNEAQ. The CDR3 contains 15 residues. For the CDR3, the DNA is TGTGCCAGCAGCCCCCCGGCGGGGCAGAATGAAAAACTGTTTTTT. Translation gives CASSPPAGQNEKLFF.

This chain uses TRBV4-3 with TRBJ2-2, with a weak D call TRBD1 (5 bases). Germline V gene sequence: CDR1 LGHNA, CDR2 YSLEER. The CDR3 has 20 amino acids. V lost 2 bases, J lost 0 bases, and 22 bases lay in between. CDR3 in amino acids: CASSQIPPGPETSNTGELFF. The CDR3 DNA follows: TGCGCCAGCAGCCAAATCCCCCCAGGGCCTGAAACCTCGAACACCGGGGAGCTGTTTTTT.

The genes are TRBV30 and TRBJ1-4; D perhaps matches TRBD1 (5 bases). This CDR3 is built from 15 residues. With 3 bases removed from V and 1 base from J, the gap between germline ends came to 12 bases. Looked up from germline, CDR1 is GTSNPN and CDR2 is SVGIG (reference sequence). The CDR3 nucleotides are TGTGCCTGGAGGAAAGGGCAGGGAACTAATGAAAAACTGTTTTTT. Translation: CAWRKGQGTNEKLFF.

This clone was seen just once. This is likely a read error, given that the CDR3 carries no conserved phenylalanine or tryptophan at its end. The limits of the CDR3 on the DNA are not certain, so only TCRdb's listed CDR3 is given. V and J are TRBV10-3 and TRBJ2-7; the table assigns TRBD1, which was not confirmed against the DNA. The CDR3 numbers 11 amino acids, ends counted. The germline V gene encodes CDR1 ENHRY and CDR2 SYGVKD. The CDR3 sequence is CAISEGQDFRI.

This clone was detected once. The V and J genes are TRBV7-2 and TRBJ2-7, with D tentatively TRBD2 (5 bases). The germline V and J ends were trimmed by 1 base and 9 bases, with 13 bases remaining between them. The CDR3 consists of 13 residues. Germline V gene lookup returns CDR1 SGHTA and CDR2 FQGNSA. For the CDR3, the DNA is TGTGCCAGCAGCTTAGAAGTGAGGGCGTGGCAGTACTTC. Amino acids: CASSLEVRAWQYF.

The chain links TRBV7-2 to TRBJ2-7, with D possibly being TRBD1 (5 bases). V was clipped by 2 bases and J by 0 bases, with 14 bases between them. Per germline, CDR1 SGHTA and CDR2 FQGNSA. There are 16 residues in the CDR3. The CDR3 is CASSLYRTGSSYEQYF. The CDR3 bases are TGTGCCAGCAGCTTATACAGGACCGGAAGCTCCTACGAGCAGTACTTC.

The V and J genes are TRBV5-1 and TRBJ1-1, with D uncertain. The germline V gene has CDR1 SGHRS and CDR2 YFSETQ. The CDR3 spans 15 residues. V lost 0 bases and J 5 bases, leaving 14 bases between the germline ends. The CDR3 protein is CASSLDRGIGTEAFF. In nucleotides, the CDR3 is TGCGCCAGCAGCTTGGACCGGGGTATAGGGACTGAAGCTTTCTTT.

This sequence joins TRBV6-1 and TRBJ1-2; TRBD1 agrees at 9 bases. Germline trimming cut 6 bases from V and 3 bases from J; bases unmatched to any gene: 5. The CDR3 extends over 14 amino acids. Germline CDR1 MNHNS, CDR2 SASEGT. CDR3 protein: CASRPGQGDYGYTF. The CDR3 DNA reads as TGTGCCAGCAGGCCGGGACAGGGTGACTATGGCTACACCTTC.

This clone was counted between two and nine times. V usage is TRBV19 and J usage is TRBJ2-1; D might be TRBD2 (5 bases). Germline CDR1 is LNHDA and CDR2 is SQIVND (reference sequence). Trimming pared 7 bases from V and 1 base from J, leaving 8 bases between. The CDR3 runs 13 residues. For the CDR3, the DNA is TGTGCCAGTAAGACGGGGTCCTACAATGAGCAGTTCTTC. This sequence encodes CASKTGSYNEQFF.

The rearrangement uses TRBV18 and TRBJ1-5, with 9 bases that match TRBD1. The CDR3 runs 17 residues. Germline V gene lookup returns CDR1 KGHSH and CDR2 LQKENI. The V segment lost 5 bases and the J segment 7 bases; nucleotides outside the gene matches: 15. The chain's CDR3 is CASSGEAPGQGSQPQHF. CDR3 in DNA: TGTGCCAGCTCAGGGGAGGCTCCGGGACAGGGTAGCCAGCCCCAGCATTTT. The full variable domain, with the rest looked up from reference TRBV18 and TRBJ1-5, is NAGVMQNPRHLVRRRGQEARLRCSPMKGHSHVYWYRQLPEEGLKFMVYLQKENIIDESGMPKERFSAEFPKEGPSILRIQQVVRGDSAAYFCASSGEAPGQGSQPQHFGDGTRLSIL.

The sample holds one count of this clone. The gene calls are TRBV11-2 and TRBJ2-3; 9 bases fit TRBD2. The CDR3 is 15 amino acids. Germline trimming cut 5 bases from V and 6 bases from J; bases unmatched to any gene: 9. Looked up from germline, CDR1 is SGHAT and CDR2 is FQNNGV. The CDR3 DNA follows: TGTGCCAGCAGCCGGGAAGGGACTAGCAGGGATACGCAGTATTTT. Residues: CASSREGTSRDTQYF.